This TCR beta chain comes out of a study of cytomegalovirus exposure and HLA in healthy donors. Study background: The approximately 120 validation repertoires were produced on the same platform as the 720 or so repertoires of the first cohort. This was reported in a later analysis.

Sequencing was performed with immunoSEQ multiplex PCR; in TCRdb, only in-frame clones are kept and a portion is missing. The table includes some 240,000 clones, 75% to 90% detected once. The junction had 7 bases not matched to a gene; V was cut back by 4 bases and J by 3 bases. Germline V CDR1 and CDR2: SGHDT, YYEEEE. CDR3 length: 15 residues. Study-level points and caveats: There were 150 to 200 TCR beta chains listed as cytomegalovirus-associated. High sensitivity and specificity were reportedly achieved when the classifier diagnosed cytomegalovirus status. A subsequent analysis found that TCR clusters from the first cohort also tended to co-occur in the 90 to 150 validation repertoires, with approximately 95% of cluster scores above 0.

In regard to this clone: The antigen is undetermined.

Sequenced input: PBMCs. The source of this sequence is a woman aged 18-35 years in good health and CMV-seronegative. The chain couples TRBV5-6 to TRBJ2-7; TRBD1 agrees at 10 bases. CDR3 in amino acids: CASSTAGTGVYEQYF. CDR3 DNA: TGTGCCAGCAGCACGGCGGGGACAGGGGTCTACGAGCAGTACTTC.